This T cell receptor (beta chain) was profiled in a study of CD8 T cells in Susac syndrome. With random hexamers, 0.5 to 1 ug RNA was reverse transcribed. The immunoSEQ assay covered 54 Vbeta and 13 Jbeta segments for CDR3. MiXCR, applied by TCRdb to the immunoSEQ multiplex PCR reads, yields one record per CDR3 protein. The sample lists 120,000 to 150,000 distinct CDR3 sequences, approximately 93% occurring once. V was cut by 2 bases and J by 3 bases, with 14 bases left in between. The CDR3 has 15 residues. Germline assignment: CDR1 MNHEY and CDR2 SVGAGI. The TCR was taken from a human donor in good health. Sequences were obtained from CD8+ T cells from PBMCs. This chain links TRBV6-5 with TRBJ2-7, with a weak D call TRBD2 (6 bases). The CDR3 region is CASSYLTGEVYEQYF. The CDR3 region has the DNA TGTGCCAGCAGTTACCTAACGGGGGAGGTCTACGAGCAGTACTTC.